This T cell receptor beta chain was sequenced during a study of blood T cell repertoires in COVID-19. Original handling: Reference gene primers were amplified, and this amplification served to estimate nucleated cell counts. Libraries were prepared by immunoSEQ multiplex PCR; TCRdb keeps only in-frame clonotypes and omits some of them. Clone size and the V and J calls come from that table; the DNA yielded D and trimming. The table has approximately 150,000 clones, roughly 80% seen once. What the recovered Cohort 3 donors had was two negative PCRs, clearance, or symptom resolution. Trimming took 0 bases from V and 13 from J; bases not matched to a gene: 3. The CDR3 totals 12 residues. Germline CDR1 SGHTS, CDR2 YDEGEE.

This receptor was obtained from a woman in her forties or fifties who had recovered from COVID-19. The chain uses TRBV5-8 and TRBJ2-4; 8 positions agree with TRBD1. The material sequenced was PBMCs or T cells enriched from blood (not recorded which). The CDR3 sequence is CASSLAGQGQYF. Here the CDR3 DNA reads TGTGCCAGCAGCTTGGCCGGACAGGGACAGTACTTC. Supplemented by reference TRBV5-8 and TRBJ2-4, the full variable domain reads EAGVTQSPTHLIKTRGQQATLRCSPISGHTSVYWYQQALGLGLQFLLWYDEGEERNRGNFPPRFSGRQFPNYSSELNVNALELEDSALYLCASSLAGQGQYFGAGTRLSVL.